These 4 T cell receptor beta chains were all obtained from the same sample, sequenced in a study of cytomegalovirus exposure and HLA in healthy donors. It was with 60 Vbeta and 13 Jbeta primers that the PCR ran. Some clones are missing from TCRdb's copy, which holds only in-frame ones; the method was immunoSEQ multiplex PCR. The sample carries approximately 100,000 clones, 81% recorded once. The sample consisted of PBMCs. The receptors shown here come from a woman aged 25 to 39 in good health and CMV-seronegative.

This clone was recorded once. The CDR3 sequence is CASSIGARVGNTEAFF. Here the CDR3 DNA reads TGTGCCAGTAGTATTGGAGCCAGGGTTGGAAACACTGAAGCTTTCTTT. V and J are TRBV19 and TRBJ1-1, with D possibly matching TRBD1 (5 bases). CDR1 and CDR2 from the germline V gene are LNHDA and SQIVND (reference sequence). V was cut by 3 bases and J by 2 bases, with 16 bases left in between. This CDR3 has 16 residues.

The chain uses TRBV5-1 and TRBJ2-5, with 9 nucleotides matching TRBD1. The CDR3 has 15 residues. V shed 5 bases and J 4 bases; nucleotides not matched to a gene: 9. CDR1 and CDR2 from the germline V gene are SGHRS and YFSETQ. The CDR3 region has the DNA TGCGCCAGCAGTTCGGGACAGGGTGGGGGAGAGACCCAGTACTTC. It encodes CASSSGQGGGETQYF.

The rearrangement joins TRBV19 to TRBJ2-7; tentative D call: TRBD2 (6 bases). Trimming removed 5 bases at V and 3 bases at J, with 14 bases between. CDR1 LNHDA and CDR2 SQIVND come from the germline V gene (reference sequence). The CDR3 has 14 amino acids. The CDR3: CASSSGLRNYEQYF. The CDR3 coding sequence is TGTGCCAGTAGTTCGGGACTTAGAAACTACGAGCAGTACTTC.

This chain connects TRBV5-4 to TRBJ2-5; D is ambiguous. The CDR3 spans 14 residues. The germline V and J ends were trimmed by 0 bases and 4 bases, with 10 bases remaining between them. In germline, CDR1 is SGHNT, CDR2 YYREEE (reference sequence). CDR3 nucleotides: TGTGCCAGCAGCTTGGGGCGTCCAGGAGAGACCCAGTACTTC. Translating gives CASSLGRPGETQYF.